A single sample gave rise to the 20 T cell receptor beta chains below, sequenced in a study of CD8 T cells in Susac syndrome. A quantity of about 0.5 to 1 ug RNA underwent reverse transcription using random hexamers. One entry per CDR3 protein results from TCRdb running MiXCR on the immunoSEQ multiplex PCR reads. The sample lists approximately 130,000 distinct CDR3 sequences; 91% were seen once. The sample consisted of CD8+ T cells from PBMCs. Receptors originate from a human donor with multiple sclerosis.

The genes are TRBV7-8 and TRBJ1-2, with D unresolved. Trimming took 1 base from V and 2 from J, leaving 14 bases between them. In germline, CDR1 is SGHVS, CDR2 FQNEAQ. CDR3 size: 16 residues. The CDR3 is CASSLDHPAENYGYTF. The CDR3 DNA sequence: TGTGCCAGCAGCTTAGATCACCCGGCAGAGAACTATGGCTACACCTTC.

This clonotype was recorded once. V is TRBV27 and J is TRBJ2-1; TRBD2 agrees at 12 bases. The CDR3 loop spans 14 amino acids. V dropped 1 base and J dropped 9; count of bases not matched to a gene: 1. Per the germline V gene, CDR1 is MNHEY and CDR2 is SMNVEV (reference sequence). The CDR3 sequence is CASSLLLAGGEQFF. For the CDR3, the DNA is TGTGCCAGCAGTTTATTACTAGCGGGAGGTGAGCAGTTCTTC.

The chain combines TRBV2 with TRBJ2-3; a possible D gene is TRBD1 (6 bases). The CDR3 runs to 13 residues. V shed 8 bases and J shed 4 bases, with 13 bases lying between them. Germline V gene sequence: CDR1 SNHLY, CDR2 FYNNEI. The CDR3 nucleotides are TGTGCCAGCGAAATACAGGGCGCAGATACGCAGTATTTT. It translates to CASEIQGADTQYF. The whole variable domain, filled in from reference TRBV2 and TRBJ2-3, reads EPEVTQTPSHQVTQMGQEVILRCVPISNHLYFYWYRQILGQKVEFLVSFYNNEISEKSEIFDDQFSVERPDGSNFTLKIRSTKLEDSAMYFCASEIQGADTQYFGPGTRLTVL.

The chain joins TRBV30 to TRBJ2-6; the D gene is possibly TRBD2 (5 bases). Germline V gives CDR1 GTSNPN, CDR2 SVGIG (reference sequence). Deletions cut 2 bases from V and 3 bases from J, with 8 bases between. The CDR3 runs to 14 residues. The CDR3 loop reads CAWSLGVGANVLTF. CDR3 bases: TGTGCCTGGAGTCTCGGGGTTGGGGCCAACGTCCTGACTTTC.

The V gene is TRBV30, the J gene TRBJ2-1; 9 nucleotides line up with TRBD2. This CDR3 has 13 residues. V trimming: 4 bases; J trimming: 9 bases; junction bases outside the gene matches: 7. Germline CDR1 reads GTSNPN; CDR2 reads SVGIG (reference sequence). CDR3 in amino acids: CAWMWRTSVEQFF. The CDR3 region has the DNA TGTGCCTGGATGTGGAGGACTAGCGTTGAGCAGTTCTTC.

The CDR3 nucleotides read TGTGCCAGCAGTGAATTAGGATTTGGAAGACTCGACAATGAGCAGTTCTTC. Its translation is CASSELGFGRLDNEQFF. This chain joins TRBV2 and TRBJ2-1, with D unresolved. The germline gives CDR1 SNHLY, CDR2 FYNNEI. This CDR3 has 17 amino acids. V shed 2 bases and J shed 5 bases, with 19 bases lying between them. The entire variable domain, with the rest obtained from reference TRBV2 and TRBJ2-1, is as follows: EPEVTQTPSHQVTQMGQEVILRCVPISNHLYFYWYRQILGQKVEFLVSFYNNEISEKSEIFDDQFSVERPDGSNFTLKIRSTKLEDSAMYFCASSELGFGRLDNEQFFGPGTRLTVL.

The chain is built from TRBV12-3 or TRBV12-4 and TRBJ2-5; tentatively, D is TRBD1 (5 bases). Trimming removed 8 bases from V and 1 base from J, with 11 bases in between. This CDR3 comprises 13 residues. The CDR3 spells CASGQGIQETQYF. DNA for the CDR3: TGTGCCAGCGGGCAGGGCATCCAAGAGACCCAGTACTTC.

The chain links TRBV7-9 to TRBJ1-1, with TRBD1 identical over 7 bases. From germline, CDR1 is SEHNR and CDR2 FQNEAQ (reference sequence). This CDR3 is built from 15 residues. V was pared by 5 bases and J by 6 bases, with 12 bases of the junction left unmatched. CDR3 amino acids: CASSPVERGRAEAFF. The CDR3, as DNA: TGTGCCAGCAGCCCTGTGGAAAGGGGGCGTGCTGAAGCTTTCTTT.

This chain connects TRBV19 to TRBJ2-7; 7 bases are a match to TRBD1. The germline CDR1 and CDR2 sequences are LNHDA and SQIVND (reference sequence). The CDR3 extends over 14 amino acids. The V segment lost 5 bases and the J segment 3 bases; nucleotides outside the gene matches: 7. The CDR3: CASSPWTGGYEQYF. As DNA, the CDR3 is TGTGCCAGTAGTCCGTGGACAGGAGGCTACGAGCAGTACTTC.

J is TRBJ2-7 and V is TRBV7-8; no firm D call. This CDR3 has 13 residues. CDR1 SGHVS and CDR2 FQNEAQ come from the germline V gene. The V and J ends lost 5 bases and 3 bases respectively, with 11 bases between them. The DNA of the CDR3 is TGTGCCAGCAGCCAAAACACAGACTACGAGCAGTACTTC. It codes for CASSQNTDYEQYF.

A single count supports this clonotype. The chain uses TRBV2 and TRBJ1-1; possible D gene TRBD1, 5 bases. Per germline, CDR1 SNHLY and CDR2 FYNNEI. Trimming took 5 bases from V and 1 from J, leaving 14 bases between them. The CDR3 runs 15 residues. The CDR3 coding sequence is TGTGCCAGCAGTCCTATGGGGCGGACGAACACTGAAGCTTTCTTT. It codes for CASSPMGRTNTEAFF.

The V and J genes are TRBV19 and TRBJ2-2; possible D gene TRBD2, 5 bases. V gave up 5 bases and J gave up 4 bases, with 11 bases separating them. The CDR3 loop spans 14 amino acids. The germline CDR1 and CDR2 sequences are LNHDA and SQIVND (reference sequence). CDR3 residues: CASSSGSPTGELFF. CDR3 bases: TGTGCCAGTAGTTCGGGGTCGCCCACCGGGGAGCTGTTTTTT.

This clonotype was detected once. The genes are TRBV11-3 and TRBJ2-4; 10 positions match TRBD1. The CDR3 consists of 13 residues. The germline gives CDR1 SGHNT, CDR2 YENEEA. With V trimmed by 8 bases and J by 5 bases, 3 bases remained unmatched. CDR3 sequence (DNA): TGTGCCAGCCAAGGGACAGGGGAAAACATTCAGTACTTC. Translation gives CASQGTGENIQYF.

This rearrangement joins TRBV29-1 to TRBJ1-5; D may be TRBD1 (5 bases). This CDR3 spans 12 amino acids. V dropped 3 bases and J dropped 7 bases, with 10 bases sitting between them. The germline V gene encodes CDR1 SQVTM and CDR2 ANQGSEA. The CDR3 spells CSVDRVGQPQHF. DNA for the CDR3: TGCAGCGTTGACAGGGTAGGACAGCCCCAGCATTTT.

This chain joins TRBV19 and TRBJ1-1; no clear D gene. Germline CDR1 is LNHDA and CDR2 is SQIVND (reference sequence). The CDR3 has 11 amino acids. Trimming stripped 7 bases from V and 5 bases from J, with 8 bases between. CDR3 in DNA: TGTGCCAGTAAGGTACGAACTGAAGCTTTCTTT. As protein: CASKVRTEAFF.

The chain joins TRBV19 to TRBJ2-1; either TRBD1 or TRBD2 may supply D (5 bases each). Germline CDR1 LNHDA, CDR2 SQIVND (reference sequence). Trimming pared 2 bases from V and 9 bases from J, leaving 17 bases between. The CDR3 length is 15 residues. The CDR3 region has the DNA TGTGCCAGTAGTATACCAGGGCGGACTGACGGTGAGCAGTTCTTC. It yields the protein CASSIPGRTDGEQFF.

The chain combines TRBV7-2 with TRBJ2-7, with D unclear. Per germline, CDR1 SGHTA and CDR2 FQGNSA. V lost 5 bases, J lost 2 bases, and 7 bases lay in between. The CDR3 totals 12 residues. The CDR3 region has the DNA TGTGCCAGCAGCCCCTTAACCTACGAGCAGTACTTC. Residues: CASSPLTYEQYF.

This clonotype was picked up one time. V is TRBV11-2 and J is TRBJ2-2; D tentatively fits TRBD1 or TRBD2 (5 bases each). V shed 7 bases and J shed 8 bases, with 17 bases lying between them. The CDR3 runs 14 residues. Germline V CDR1 and CDR2: SGHAT, FQNNGV. The CDR3 sequence: CASNPGADRGELFF. The CDR3 nucleotides are TGTGCCAGCAACCCCGGGGCCGATAGAGGGGAGCTGTTTTTT.

V gene TRBV12-3 or TRBV12-4 combines with J gene TRBJ2-7; TRBD2 matches at 7 bases. Losses at the gene ends were 3 bases for V and 3 bases for J; bases not matched to a gene: 8. The CDR3 consists of 15 residues. The CDR3 reads CASSFRLAEIYEQYF. The CDR3 DNA reads as TGTGCCAGCAGTTTTAGGCTAGCGGAGATCTACGAGCAGTACTTC.

This chain uses TRBV5-6 with TRBJ1-1; the match to TRBD1 covers 10 bases. The CDR3 runs to 15 residues. Germline lookup yields CDR1 SGHDT and CDR2 YYEEEE. Germline trimming cut 5 bases from V and 7 bases from J; bases unmatched to any gene: 11. This chain's CDR3 is CASRGSGQGYVEAFF. The CDR3 DNA is TGTGCCAGCAGGGGTTCGGGACAGGGGTATGTTGAAGCTTTCTTT.